The rows below give T cell receptor beta chains drawn from one sample of a study of blood T cell repertoires in COVID-19. Clones were sequenced by immunoSEQ multiplex PCR, and TCRdb holds only the in-frame ones, with some missing. The sample lists some 220,000 clones; 85% were seen once. Sequencing was carried out using peripheral blood. The receptor source for this set is an older woman with COVID-19, enrolled during active disease. Each CDR3 is given without its conserved first and last residue.

V gene,J gene,CDR3 protein
TRBV9,TRBJ1-3,ASSPLGGLGNTIY
TRBV19,TRBJ1-2,ASSSIDRFSDYT
TRBV11-3,TRBJ1-2,ASSSGVTGPTIGYT
TRBV3-1/TRBV3-2,TRBJ1-1,ASSQPGRVNTEAF
TRBV6-6,TRBJ1-5,ASSYDREEDQPQH
TRBV4-1,TRBJ1-1,ASSQRLQGQANTEAF
TRBV6-2/TRBV6-3,TRBJ1-2,ASSYRPTANYGYT
TRBV24-1,TRBJ2-1,ATSDSYSNEQF
TRBV11-3,TRBJ1-1,ASSTGGFLETEAF
TRBV19,TRBJ1-5,ASHLLAGFDQPQH
TRBV11-3,TRBJ2-3,ASSPQIGGSLGTDTQY
TRBV5-6,TRBJ2-1,ASSRHPIYYNEQF
TRBV9,TRBJ2-3,ASTSGASTDTQY
TRBV7-2,TRBJ2-1,ASSLARDRHNEQF
TRBV18,TRBJ1-3,ASSRNRGQDTIY
TRBV12-3/TRBV12-4,TRBJ1-4,ASRPGGVEKLF
TRBV11-3,TRBJ1-1,ASSLQTGNTEAF
TRBV2,TRBJ1-5,ASSLDRDSNQPQH
TRBV6-5,TRBJ1-5,ASTGGSNQPQH
TRBV6-5,TRBJ2-3,ASSLADTQY
TRBV18,TRBJ1-4,ASSPYQAENEKLF
TRBV6-5,TRBJ1-5,ASTWGTGNQPQH
TRBV7-2,TRBJ1-6,ASSRSGEASPLH
TRBV30,TRBJ2-7,AWSLSGRGEQY
TRBV4-3,TRBJ2-7,ASSQGGAGGPPYEQY
TRBV5-1,TRBJ2-1,ASSVPGQGIYNEQF
TRBV9,TRBJ1-2,ASSEARFSGYGYT
TRBV3-1/TRBV3-2,TRBJ1-3,ASSQRGFSGNTIY
TRBV30,TRBJ1-6,AWRADSSYNSPLH
TRBV6-2/TRBV6-3,TRBJ2-7,ASSYVTSGSYEQY
TRBV6-5,TRBJ1-1,ASSYRKTAMNTEAF
TRBV15,TRBJ1-6,ATSRATEDSPLH
TRBV6-5,TRBJ2-1,ASSPTGGGYNEQF
TRBV18,TRBJ2-7,ASSPPGTSTPYEQY
TRBV5-4,TRBJ2-1,ASKRDRFSDYSYNEQF
TRBV7-2,TRBJ2-7,ASSSRQDFTGEQY
TRBV10-3,TRBJ1-2,AISESGRTNYGYT
TRBV27,TRBJ2-1,ASNPDRGRDNEQF
TRBV6-5,TRBJ2-5,ASSYSWDRGEETQY
TRBV28,TRBJ1-5,ASSFYSNQPQH
TRBV6-2/TRBV6-3,TRBJ2-1,ASSYLAGYNEQF
TRBV6-5,TRBJ2-1,ASSREKGSIHEQF
TRBV9,TRBJ2-2,ASSARGNVNTGELF
TRBV4-2,TRBJ2-5,ASSQGGTSGGARETQY
TRBV4-3,TRBJ1-2,ASSQEGTAYGYT
TRBV30,TRBJ2-1,AWRNPGLRGNEQF